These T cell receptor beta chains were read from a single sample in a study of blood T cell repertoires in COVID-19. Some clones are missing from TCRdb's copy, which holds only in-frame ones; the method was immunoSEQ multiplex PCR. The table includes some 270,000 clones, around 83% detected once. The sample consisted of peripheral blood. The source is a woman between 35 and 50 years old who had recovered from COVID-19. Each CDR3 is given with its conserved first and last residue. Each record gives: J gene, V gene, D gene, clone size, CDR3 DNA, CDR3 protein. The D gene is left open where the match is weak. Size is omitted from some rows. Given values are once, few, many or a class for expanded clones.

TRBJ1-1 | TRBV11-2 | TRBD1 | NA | TGTGCCAGCAGCCCGCGCAGGGGGCAGGGGAACACTGAAGCTTTCTTT | CASSPRRGQGNTEAFF
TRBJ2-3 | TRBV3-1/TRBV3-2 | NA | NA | TGTGCCAGCAGCCAAGAGAGAGATACGCAGTATTTT | CASSQERDTQYF
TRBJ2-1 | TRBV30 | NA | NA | TGTGCCACCCGGGGGGCAGGATACTACAATGAGCAGTTCTTC | CATRGAGYYNEQFF
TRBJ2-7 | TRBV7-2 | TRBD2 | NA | TGTGCCAGCAGCTTACTACTAGCGGGGGGGCATGAGCAGTACTTC | CASSLLLAGGHEQYF
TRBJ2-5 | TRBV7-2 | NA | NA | TGTGCCAGCAGCTTAGAGCAGGAGGGGACCCAGTACTTC | CASSLEQEGTQYF
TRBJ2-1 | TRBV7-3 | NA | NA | TGTGCCAGCAGCCCCGTCCGCGGGACCTACAATGAGCAGTTCTTC | CASSPVRGTYNEQFF
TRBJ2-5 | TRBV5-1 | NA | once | TGCGCCAGCACCCCAGGGGCAGGGTCGTTCGAGACCCAGTACTTC | CASTPGAGSFETQYF
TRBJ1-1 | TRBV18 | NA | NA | TGTGCCAGCTCACCAAACAGCAACACTGAAGCTTTCTTT | CASSPNSNTEAFF
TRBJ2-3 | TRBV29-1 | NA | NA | TGCAGCGTTGAAGATTGGGGCAGCGCTACAGATACGCAGTATTTT | CSVEDWGSATDTQYF
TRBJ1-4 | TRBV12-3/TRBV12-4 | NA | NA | TGTGCCAGCAGTCCCAGACAGGTGGAAAAACTGTTTTTT | CASSPRQVEKLFF
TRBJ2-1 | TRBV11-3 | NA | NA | TGTGCCAGCAGCCCAGCTAGGAGCTCCTACAATGAGCAGTTCTTC | CASSPARSSYNEQFF
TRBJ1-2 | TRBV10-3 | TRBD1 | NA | TGTGCCATCAGTGAGGAGTGGACAGGGGTAGGCTACACCTTC | CAISEEWTGVGYTF
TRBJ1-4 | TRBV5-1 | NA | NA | TGCGCCAGCAGCTTCCGCGATACTAATGAAAAACTGTTTTTT | CASSFRDTNEKLFF
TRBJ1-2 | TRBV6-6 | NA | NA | TGTGCCAGCAGTCTTCATTTTGGCGGGGTCGGGCTCTATGGCTACACCTTC | CASSLHFGGVGLYGYTF
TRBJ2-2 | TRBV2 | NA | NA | TGTGCCAGCATCCTAGACAGTGACACCGGGGAGCTGTTTTTT | CASILDSDTGELFF
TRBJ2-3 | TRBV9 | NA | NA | TGTGCCAGCAGCGTTTCCGGGGACAAAACAGATACGCAGTATTTT | CASSVSGDKTDTQYF